The present entry profiles one T cell receptor beta chain with its context. This sample was included in a study of T-cell reconstitution after alpha-beta-depleted transplantation in children. Unique molecular identifiers were incorporated into the prepared TCRbeta library. MiXCR was run by TCRdb on the PCR reads, yielding one entry per CDR3 protein. The sample holds about 600,000 distinct CDR3 sequences, about 10% seen once. The V gene's germline CDR1 is SGHDT and CDR2 YYEEEE. Trimming took 4 bases from V and 0 from J, leaving 11 bases between them. The CDR3 is 15 residues long. This clonotype was sampled from a human donor who donated a stem cell graft to a child with acute myeloid leukemia. The chain joins TRBV5-6 to TRBJ2-1; D is ambiguous. The material sequenced was PBMCs from the stem cell graft donor, taken from the stem cell graft. The CDR3 reads CASSPRPSSYNEQFF. The CDR3 DNA reads as TGTGCCAGCAGCCCCAGGCCGAGCTCCTACAATGAGCAGTTCTTC.